The clone carrying this T cell receptor beta chain was counted many times. The antigen is not known. The source of the sample is a study of T cells after yellow fever vaccination. Study results and caveats: Repertoires obtained by FACS sorting could include abundant clonotypes that entered as contaminants from the bulk population.

Deletions cut 6 bases from V and 6 bases from J, with 10 bases between. This CDR3 contains 12 residues. Using its own MiXCR run on the 5' RACE reads, TCRdb lists one record per CDR3 protein. The sample carries more than 95,000 distinct CDR3 sequences, around 7.4% recorded once. This sequence joins TRBV12-3 or TRBV12-4 and TRBJ2-3, with D possibly matching TRBD1 (7 bases). This sequence was found in a man aged 18 to 30 who received the YFV17D yellow fever vaccine. The sequencing used CD4+ T cells sorted from PBMCs, collected 10 days after the first yellow fever vaccination. The CDR3 bases are TGTGCCAGCAGGCGGGACAGTGATACGCAGTATTTT. Protein: CASRRDSDTQYF.